This TCR beta chain was documented in a study of PD-1 blockade in classical Hodgkin lymphoma. Notes on the study in general: The baseline diversity of complete responders showed similarity to that of newly diagnosed patients.

The method was immunoSEQ multiplex PCR; TCRdb's version includes in-frame clones alone and lacks a portion of them. This table holds just under 100,000 clones, roughly 88% found once. Brentuximab vedotin exposure varied among the patients, all of whom had relapsed after autologous stem cell transplantation. Per germline, CDR1 SGHAT and CDR2 FQNNGV. Trimming removed 1 base at V and 2 bases at J, with 2 bases between. The CDR3 extends over 12 amino acids. A remark on this clone: Antigen specificity is unknown.

This receptor was identified in a human donor with classical Hodgkin lymphoma. V and J are TRBV11-2 and TRBJ1-2; D is uncertain. The sequenced sample was peripheral blood mononuclear cells (PBMCs), obtained at baseline. In DNA, the CDR3 is TGTGCCAGCAGCTTAGCCAACTATGGCTACACCTTC. It yields the protein CASSLANYGYTF.